Included here is one T cell receptor (beta chain) sequence, with context. Its antigen is currently unknown. Using immunoSEQ multiplex PCR, the repertoire was profiled, and TCRdb retains in-frame clones only, with some absent. The table records about 140,000 clones, approximately 92% of them present only once. The sample belongs to a study of T cell responses to AZD1222 COVID-19 vaccine. Study-level points and caveats: Researchers took repertoire samples only after the peak T cell response had come. Regions 160-218 and 743-854 held dominance among vaccine-associated CD4 TCRs, which spanned spike. Reportedly, nearly half the spike-specific TCRs target unmutated variant regions. Most donors were white British, females outnumbered males, and clonal diversity was possibly underestimated.

CDR1 and CDR2 (germline): SGHRS, YFSETQ. The germline V and J ends were trimmed by 6 bases and 1 base, with 13 bases remaining between them. This CDR3 is 14 amino acids long. The specimen was peripheral blood, collected on day 0 of AZD1222 vaccination. V usage is TRBV5-1 and J usage is TRBJ1-1, with D possibly TRBD1 on 6 matching bases. The source of this sequence is an adult in good health. The CDR3 here is CASTSGQWNTEAFF. In nucleotides, the CDR3 is TGCGCCAGCACCTCCGGACAGTGGAACACTGAAGCTTTCTTT.